The clone carrying this T cell receptor (beta chain) was recorded once. Its antigen remains unknown. This specimen belongs to a study of chemoradiotherapy in HPV16-positive cancers. Germline lookup yields CDR1 SGHVS and CDR2 FNYEAQ. The CDR3 is 14 residues long. With 2 bases removed from V and 3 bases from J, the gap between germline ends came to 11 bases. Findings of the study overall: For HPV16-positive patients, expanding HPV-responsive T cells associated with longer recurrence-free survival.

TCRdb keeps only in-frame clones here, not all; method: immunoSEQ multiplex PCR. The table records 10,000 to 15,000 clones, about three quarters of them present only once. The sample was acquired from a patient who underwent chemoradiotherapy. The origin of this receptor is a human donor with HPV-associated anogenital cancer. V gene TRBV7-6 combines with J gene TRBJ2-7; a possible D gene is TRBD1 (6 bases). The CDR3 DNA is TGTGCCAGCAGCTTAAGGGGGTGGAACTACGAGCAGTACTTC. This translates into CASSLRGWNYEQYF. The variable domain in full, completed from reference TRBV7-6 and TRBJ2-7, reads GAGVSQSPRYKVTKRGQDVALRCDPISGHVSLYWYRQALGQGPEFLTYFNYEAQQDKSGLPNDRFSAERPEGSISTLTIQRTEQRDSAMYRCASSLRGWNYEQYFGPGTRLTVT.